This T cell receptor beta chain is drawn from a study of CD8+ T cells in alopecia areata. Across the whole study: Among treated patients, oral tofacitinib was administered at 5 to 10 mg twice daily.

In the case of this clone: Its specificity is not known.

Extracted from the samples, RNA was reverse transcribed into cDNA to serve as the sequencing template. Assay: immunoSEQ multiplex PCR; the TCRdb copy retains only in-frame clones and omits some. The sample consists of roughly 190,000 clones, about three fifths of them appearing once. The germline V and J ends were trimmed by 3 bases and 4 bases, with 15 bases remaining between them. Germline V gene sequence: CDR1 SGHAT, CDR2 FQDESV (reference sequence). This CDR3 spans 16 amino acids. Indicated treatment: oral pan-JAK inhibitor, 5-10 mg twice daily. Study observations and caveats: Compared with mice, patients displayed less clear TCR sharing, possibly for HLA-related reasons. Within the top 100, expanded CD8+ clones significantly decreased with tofacitinib, as did scalp clonality. There were many expanded lesional clones persisting in scalp and blood during tofacitinib.

This rearrangement joins TRBV11-1 to TRBJ2-2; D uncertain. This receptor was obtained from a human donor with alopecia areata. Material: CD4+ T cells sorted from blood, obtained around week 50, from a patient treated with tofacitinib. This CDR3 reads CASSFRVGRLTGELFF. In DNA form, the CDR3 reads TGTGCCAGCAGCTTTAGAGTCGGACGACTCACCGGGGAGCTGTTTTTT.